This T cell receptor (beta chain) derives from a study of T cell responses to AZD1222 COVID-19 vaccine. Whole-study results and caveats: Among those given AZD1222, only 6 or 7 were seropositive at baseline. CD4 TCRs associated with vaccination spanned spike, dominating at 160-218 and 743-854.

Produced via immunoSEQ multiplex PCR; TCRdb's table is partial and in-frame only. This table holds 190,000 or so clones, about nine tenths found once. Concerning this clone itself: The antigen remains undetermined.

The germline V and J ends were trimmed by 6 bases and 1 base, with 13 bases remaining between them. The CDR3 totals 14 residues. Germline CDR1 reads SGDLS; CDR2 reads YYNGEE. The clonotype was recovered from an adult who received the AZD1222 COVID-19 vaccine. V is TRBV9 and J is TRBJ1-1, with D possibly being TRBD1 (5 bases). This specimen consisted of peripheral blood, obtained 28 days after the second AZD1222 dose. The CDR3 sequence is CASTSNDRNTEAFF. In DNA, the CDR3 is TGTGCCAGCACAAGCAACGACAGGAACACTGAAGCTTTCTTT.